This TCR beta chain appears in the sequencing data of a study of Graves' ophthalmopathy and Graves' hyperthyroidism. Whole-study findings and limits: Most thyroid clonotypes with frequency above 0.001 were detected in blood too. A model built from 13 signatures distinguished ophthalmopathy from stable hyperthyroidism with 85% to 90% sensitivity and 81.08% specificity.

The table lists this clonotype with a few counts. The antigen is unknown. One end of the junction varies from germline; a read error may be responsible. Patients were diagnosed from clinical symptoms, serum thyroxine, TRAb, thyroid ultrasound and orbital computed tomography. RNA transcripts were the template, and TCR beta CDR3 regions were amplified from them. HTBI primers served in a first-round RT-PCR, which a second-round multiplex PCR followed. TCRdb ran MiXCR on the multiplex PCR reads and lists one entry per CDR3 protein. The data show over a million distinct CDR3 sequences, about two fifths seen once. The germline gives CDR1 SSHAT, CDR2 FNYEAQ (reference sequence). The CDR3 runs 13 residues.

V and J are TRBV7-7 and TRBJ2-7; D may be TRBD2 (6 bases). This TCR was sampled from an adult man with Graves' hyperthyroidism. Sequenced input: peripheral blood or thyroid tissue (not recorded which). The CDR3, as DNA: TGTGCTAGCAGCCAAAGGGACTCCGGCGAGCAGTACTTC. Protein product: CASSQRDSGEQYF.